Listed here are 16 T cell receptor beta chains from one sample, sequenced in a study of blood T cell repertoires in COVID-19. Sequencing used immunoSEQ multiplex PCR; TCRdb keeps in-frame clones, though not all of them. The sample lists 45,000 to 60,000 clones, less than 90% occurring once. Sequencing was carried out using peripheral blood. These receptors originate from a woman aged 55-69 years with acute or convalescent COVID-19.

The chain links TRBV28 to TRBJ1-5; D is perhaps TRBD1 (5 bases). CDR3 length: 14 amino acids. Germline V gene data show CDR1 as MDHEN and CDR2 as SYDVKM. Trimming removed 10 bases at V and 4 bases at J, with 17 bases between. The CDR3 here is CATAQGRRNQPQHF. CDR3 nucleotides: TGTGCCACCGCCCAGGGCCGGAGAAATCAGCCCCAGCATTTT. Complete variable domain (other parts from reference TRBV28 and TRBJ1-5): DVKVTQSSRYLVKRTGEKVFLECVQDMDHENMFWYRQDPGLGLRLIYFSYDVKMKEKGDIPEGYSVSREKKERFSLILESASTNQTSMYLCATAQGRRNQPQHFGDGTRLSIL.

The chain has TRBV6-1 and TRBJ2-5; a weak D match, TRBD2 (6 bases). Germline CDR1 MNHNS, CDR2 SASEGT. V gave up 1 base and J gave up 1 base, with 10 bases separating them. CDR3 size: 15 residues. CDR3 in DNA: TGTGCCAGCAGTGAAGGGCTTAGCGGCCAAGAGACCCAGTACTTC. This translates into CASSEGLSGQETQYF.

Only a few counts were recorded for this clone. CDR3 sequence reads: CASRVDRGGYGYTF. In nucleotides, the CDR3 is TGTGCCAGCAGGGTGGACAGGGGCGGCTATGGCTACACCTTC. The gene calls are TRBV6-5 and TRBJ1-2; 9 bases map to TRBD1. Looked up from germline, CDR1 is MNHEY and CDR2 is SVGAGI. The CDR3 is 14 amino acids. J lost 4 bases, V lost 6 bases, and 6 bases had no gene match.

The V gene is TRBV6-5, the J gene TRBJ1-2; D possibly corresponds to TRBD1 (6 bases). The CDR3 has 13 residues. Germline CDR1 and CDR2: MNHEY and SVGAGI. The V end was cut by 4 bases, the J end by 7 bases, with 13 bases between. The CDR3 coding sequence is TGTGCCAGCAGTTCCGGGGGGGGCTTTGGCTACACCTTC. This gives the protein CASSSGGGFGYTF.

The chain has TRBV28 and TRBJ1-2; 10 nucleotides line up with TRBD1. Germline CDR1 MDHEN, CDR2 SYDVKM. The length of the CDR3 is 14 residues. Trimming cost V 5 bases and J 7 bases; bases outside gene matches: 7. The CDR3 DNA follows: TGTGCCAGCAGTCTTCTGGGACAGGGGAGTGGCTACACCTTC. Translation: CASSLLGQGSGYTF.

V and J are TRBV5-1 and TRBJ2-3, with D perhaps TRBD2 (7 bases). This CDR3 has 15 residues. The V and J ends lost 0 bases and 4 bases respectively, with 12 bases between them. Germline assignment: CDR1 SGHRS and CDR2 YFSETQ. CDR3 sequence (DNA): TGCGCCAGCAGCTTGGCCGGGGGGCGGGCAGATACGCAGTATTTT. Protein sequence: CASSLAGGRADTQYF.

The genes are TRBV3-1 (or the pseudogene TRBV3-2) and TRBJ1-6; D is undetermined. The CDR3 length is 14 residues. Between the trimmed V and J ends, which lost 6 bases and 0 bases, there was a span of 6 bases. Germline CDR1 and CDR2: LGHDT and YNNKEL (reference sequence). The CDR3 nucleotides read TGTGCCAGCAGTCTGAGCTCCTATAATTCACCCCTCCACTTT. Protein: CASSLSSYNSPLHF.

This chain connects TRBV20-1 to TRBJ1-5, with D uncertain. From germline, CDR1 is DFQATT and CDR2 SNEGSKA (reference sequence). V dropped 3 bases and J dropped 6 bases, with 6 bases sitting between them. The CDR3 sequence is 11 residues long. CDR3 in amino acids: CSASHGQPQHF. The CDR3 DNA reads TGCAGTGCTAGCCACGGTCAGCCCCAGCATTTT.

The chain links TRBV6-5 to TRBJ1-5; TRBD1 might be the D (6 bases). The V gene lost 6 bases and the J gene lost 3 bases, with 15 bases spanning the gap. CDR3 size: 15 residues. Germline CDR1 is MNHEY and CDR2 is SVGAGI. CDR3 in amino acids: CASRRLGQINQPQHF. The CDR3 coding sequence is TGTGCCAGCAGACGACTCGGACAGATCAATCAGCCCCAGCATTTT.

The V and J genes are TRBV18 and TRBJ1-2; D gene uncertain. The CDR3 totals 13 residues. Trimming shortened V by 2 bases and J by 8 bases, and 12 bases separated the two germline ends. Germline loops: CDR1 KGHSH, CDR2 LQKENI. CDR3 nucleotides: TGTGCCAGCTCACCAAATCGGGAGACCGGCTACACCTTC. Its protein product is CASSPNRETGYTF.

In its sample, this clone was seen a few times. The V call is TRBV10-2, the J call TRBJ1-1, with D uncertain. The germline gives CDR1 WSHSY, CDR2 SAAADI. V was shortened by 2 bases and J by 4 bases, with 11 bases between the two germline ends. The CDR3 loop spans 14 amino acids. Here the CDR3 DNA reads TGCGCCAGCAGTGAGAGGCAGGCCGGCACTGAAGCTTTCTTT. It encodes CASSERQAGTEAFF.

This sequence joins TRBV30 and TRBJ1-1; maybe TRBD1 (6 bases). Trimming took off 0 bases at V and 4 bases at J, with 21 bases between the two ends. This CDR3 spans 17 amino acids. The germline CDR1 and CDR2 sequences are GTSNPN and SVGIG (reference sequence). CDR3: CAWSVLLSGRGGTEAFF. DNA of the CDR3: TGTGCCTGGAGTGTACTTCTTTCGGGCAGGGGCGGCACTGAAGCTTTCTTT.

There are a few counts of this clone. This chain joins TRBV6-5 and TRBJ1-1; the D gene is possibly TRBD1 (6 bases). This CDR3 region has 13 residues. V was pared by 8 bases and J by 7 bases, with 17 bases between. Germline-derived CDR1 and CDR2 are MNHEY and SVGAGI. The CDR3: CASQDAQGIEAFF. As DNA, the CDR3 is TGTGCCAGCCAAGACGCTCAGGGGATTGAAGCTTTCTTT.

The rearrangement joins TRBV5-4 to TRBJ2-1, with 9 bases matching TRBD1. V was clipped by 4 bases and J by 8 bases; unmatched bases: 10. From germline, CDR1 is SGHNT and CDR2 YYREEE (reference sequence). There are 15 residues in the CDR3. CDR3 sequence reads: CASSTRQGVSDEQFF. The CDR3 region has the DNA TGTGCCAGCAGCACCCGACAGGGGGTGAGCGATGAGCAGTTCTTC.

J is TRBJ1-1 and V is TRBV29-1, with 10 bases lining up with TRBD1. The CDR3 is 16 amino acids. Germline V gene data show CDR1 as SQVTM and CDR2 as ANQGSEA. After removal of 6 bases from V and 1 base from J, the junction contained 11 bases not matched to a gene. This CDR3 is CSVPRDRGIGNTEAFF. CDR3 coding DNA: TGCAGCGTCCCCCGGGACAGGGGCATCGGGAACACTGAAGCTTTCTTT.

Notes on this clone: One end of the junction does not line up with germline, which may come from a read error. The chain recombines TRBV6-5 with TRBJ2-2; D gene uncertain. Germline CDR1 and CDR2: MNHEY and SVGAGI. The CDR3 extends over 12 amino acids. The CDR3 DNA reads as TGTGCCAGCCATGCGAAAACCGGGGAGCTGTTTTTT. Protein sequence: CASHAKTGELFF.